This T cell receptor (beta chain) was documented in a study of vaccination and CD4 T cells after COVID-19. The CDR3 is 12 residues long. The V end was cut by 7 bases, the J end by 5 bases, with 11 bases between. CDR1 is SNHLY and CDR2 is FYNNEI in the germline V gene. Sequencing of the DNA from cultured CD4+ T cells was carried out with the Oncomine TCR Beta short-read assay. TCRdb processed the PCR reads anew with MiXCR; each CDR3 protein has one entry. Of fewer than 20,000 distinct CDR3 sequences detected, approximately 42% appear once; the ten largest clones hold 20% to 25%. Specified treatment: approximately 9-day PBMC culture with coronavirus spike peptide pools or control peptides (ViraFEST assay). T cells were expanded with peptide pools, and expanded clonotypes were identified by TCR sequencing. A word on this clonotype: Its specificity is not known.

The receptor was isolated from a human donor with COVID-19. Source material: cultured CD4+ T cells from blood. The V call is TRBV2, the J call TRBJ1-1; D is uncertain. CDR3 region: CASNARGTEAFF. The CDR3 bases are TGTGCCAGCAACGCCAGAGGGACTGAAGCTTTCTTT.